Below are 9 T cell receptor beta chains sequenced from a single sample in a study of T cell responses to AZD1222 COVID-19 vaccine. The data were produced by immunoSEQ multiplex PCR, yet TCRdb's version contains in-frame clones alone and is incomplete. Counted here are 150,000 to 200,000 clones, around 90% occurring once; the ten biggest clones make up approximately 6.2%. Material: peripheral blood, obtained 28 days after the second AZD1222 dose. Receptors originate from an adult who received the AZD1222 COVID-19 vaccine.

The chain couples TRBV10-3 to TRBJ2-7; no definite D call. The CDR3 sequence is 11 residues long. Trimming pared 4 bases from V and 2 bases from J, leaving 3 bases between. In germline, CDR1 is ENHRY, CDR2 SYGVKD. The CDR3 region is CAISAAYEQYF. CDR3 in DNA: TGTGCCATCAGTGCCGCCTACGAGCAGTACTTC.

The DNA for the CDR3 is TGTGCCAGCAGCCTACCGGGACTCGAGACCCAGTACTTC. It translates to CASSLPGLETQYF. The V call is TRBV5-4, the J call TRBJ2-5, with a tentative D call TRBD2 (6 bases). Trimming took off 4 bases at V and 5 bases at J, with 12 bases between the two ends. The CDR3 sequence is 13 residues long. The germline gives CDR1 SGHNT, CDR2 YYREEE (reference sequence).

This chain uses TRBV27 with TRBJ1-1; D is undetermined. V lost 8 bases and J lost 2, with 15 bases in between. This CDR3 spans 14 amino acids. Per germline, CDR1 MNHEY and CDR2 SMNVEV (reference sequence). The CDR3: CASRRSEGNTEAFF. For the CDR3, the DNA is TGTGCCAGCCGACGGTCCGAGGGCAACACTGAAGCTTTCTTT.

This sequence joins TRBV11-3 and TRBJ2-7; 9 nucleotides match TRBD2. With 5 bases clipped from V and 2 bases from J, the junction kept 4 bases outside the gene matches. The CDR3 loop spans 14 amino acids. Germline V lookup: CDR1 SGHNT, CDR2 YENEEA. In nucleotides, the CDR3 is TGTGCCAGCAGCCCGCGGGAGGGACCCTACGAGCAGTACTTC. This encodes CASSPREGPYEQYF.

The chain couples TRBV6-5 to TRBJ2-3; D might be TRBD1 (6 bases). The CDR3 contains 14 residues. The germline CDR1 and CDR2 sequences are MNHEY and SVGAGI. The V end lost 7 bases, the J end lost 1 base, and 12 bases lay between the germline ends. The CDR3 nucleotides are TGTGCCAGCAAGAGGGGGACACGCACAGATACGCAGTATTTT. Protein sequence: CASKRGTRTDTQYF.

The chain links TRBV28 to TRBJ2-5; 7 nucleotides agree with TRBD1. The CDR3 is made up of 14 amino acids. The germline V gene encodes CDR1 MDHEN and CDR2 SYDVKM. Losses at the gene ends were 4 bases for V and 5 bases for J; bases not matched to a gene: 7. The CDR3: CASSSGQRGETQYF. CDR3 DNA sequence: TGTGCCAGCAGTTCGGGACAGCGTGGGGAGACCCAGTACTTC.

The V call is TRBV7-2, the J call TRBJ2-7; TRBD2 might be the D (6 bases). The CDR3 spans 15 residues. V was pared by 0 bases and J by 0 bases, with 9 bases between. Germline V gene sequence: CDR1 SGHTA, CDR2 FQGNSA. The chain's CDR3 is CASSLAWDSSYEQYF. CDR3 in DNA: TGTGCCAGCAGCTTAGCTTGGGACTCCTCCTACGAGCAGTACTTC.

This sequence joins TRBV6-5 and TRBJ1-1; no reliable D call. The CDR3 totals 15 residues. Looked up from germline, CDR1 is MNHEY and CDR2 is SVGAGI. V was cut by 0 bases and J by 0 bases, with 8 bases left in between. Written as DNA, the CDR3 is TGTGCCAGCAGTTACTCCCCCCAGGTGAACACTGAAGCTTTCTTT. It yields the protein CASSYSPQVNTEAFF.

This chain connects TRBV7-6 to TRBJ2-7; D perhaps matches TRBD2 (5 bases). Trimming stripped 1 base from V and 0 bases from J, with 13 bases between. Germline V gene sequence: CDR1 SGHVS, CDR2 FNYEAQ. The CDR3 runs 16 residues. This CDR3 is CASSLVASLSSYEQYF. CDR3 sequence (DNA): TGTGCCAGCAGCTTAGTAGCGTCCTTAAGCTCCTACGAGCAGTACTTC.